This TCR beta chain was profiled in a study of blood T cell repertoires in COVID-19. Method: immunoSEQ multiplex PCR; TCRdb's copy keeps in-frame clones and lacks some. The sample carries about 280,000 clones, 85% recorded once. The CDR3 is 13 residues long. Germline V gene data show CDR1 as LNHDA and CDR2 as SQIVND (reference sequence). The V gene end was trimmed by 9 bases and the J gene end by 8 bases; junction bases not matched to a gene: 6. Material for sequencing was PBMCs or T cells enriched from blood (not recorded which). V usage is TRBV19 and J usage is TRBJ2-1; the match to TRBD2 covers 11 bases. This TCR came from a woman in her 50s who had recovered from COVID-19. The CDR3 nucleotides are TGTGCCAGCCTAGCGGGAGGTTTAGATGAGCAGTTCTTC. It specifies CASLAGGLDEQFF. Based on the CDR3 plus reference TRBV19 and TRBJ2-1, the full variable domain is DGGITQSPKYLFRKEGQNVTLSCEQNLNHDAMYWYRQDPGQGLRLIYYSQIVNDFQKGDIAEGYSVSREKKESFPLTVTSAQKNPTAFYLCASLAGGLDEQFFGPGTRLTVL.